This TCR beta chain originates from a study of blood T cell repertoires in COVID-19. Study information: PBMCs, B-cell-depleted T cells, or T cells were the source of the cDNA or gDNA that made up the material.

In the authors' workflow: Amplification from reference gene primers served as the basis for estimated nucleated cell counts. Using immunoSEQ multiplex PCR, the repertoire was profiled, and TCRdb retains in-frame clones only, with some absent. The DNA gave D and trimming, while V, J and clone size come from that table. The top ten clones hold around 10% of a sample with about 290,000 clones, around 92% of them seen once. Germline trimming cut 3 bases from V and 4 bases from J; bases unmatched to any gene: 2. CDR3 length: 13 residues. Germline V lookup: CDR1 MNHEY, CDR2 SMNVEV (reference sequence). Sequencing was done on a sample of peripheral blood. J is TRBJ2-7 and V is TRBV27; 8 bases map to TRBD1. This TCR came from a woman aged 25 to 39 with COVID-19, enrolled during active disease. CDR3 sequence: CASSFTGGYEQYF. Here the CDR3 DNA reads TGTGCCAGCAGTTTCACAGGGGGGTACGAGCAGTACTTC.